These T cell receptor beta chains were read from a single sample in a study of neoadjuvant anti-PD-1 for oral cavity cancer. The protocol was immunoSEQ multiplex PCR, while the TCRdb copy is restricted to in-frame clones and leaves out a portion. The sample consists of approximately 45,000 clones, 60% to 80% of them appearing once. The sequencing here drew on PBMCs, taken after nivolumab (anti-PD-1) treatment. Receptors originate from a person between 40 and 79 years old with oral cavity squamous cell carcinoma. The CDR3 runs from the conserved cysteine through the conserved F or W. Each record gives: clone size, D gene, J gene, V gene, CDR3 DNA, CDR3 protein. A D gene is named only where the DNA matches it firmly. Not every row has a clone size; where given, it reads once, few, many or a size class.

few	NA	TRBJ1-3	TRBV6-1	TGTGCCAGCAGTGCGGCGGGGTTAAGACAGATATCTGGAAACACCATATATTTT	CASSAAGLRQISGNTIYF
NA	NA	TRBJ1-4	TRBV5-1	TGCGCCAGCAGCTTGGGCCCAACTAATGAAAAACTGTTTTTT	CASSLGPTNEKLFF
NA	TRBD2	TRBJ2-7	TRBV7-9	TGTGCCAGCAGCCCTTACGGGGGACTAGGGTCTTCCTACGAGCAGTACTTC	CASSPYGGLGSSYEQYF
NA	NA	TRBJ1-4	TRBV5-4	TGTGCCAGCAGCTTGGCGAGCAGCTTGCATGAAAAACTGTTTTTT	CASSLASSLHEKLFF
NA	NA	TRBJ1-6	TRBV25-1	TGTGCCAGCAGTGGTGGGGCGGGCTCCTATAATTCACCCCTCCACTTT	CASSGGAGSYNSPLHF
NA	NA	TRBJ1-4	TRBV6-5	TGTGCCAGCAGTACTAGACGAGCCGGTGAAAAACTGTTTTTT	CASSTRRAGEKLFF
NA	NA	TRBJ1-5	TRBV5-8	TGTGCCAGCGTTAAAATGGGGGATCAGCCCCAGCATTTT	CASVKMGDQPQHF
NA	TRBD1	TRBJ1-4	TRBV6-5	TGTGCCAGCAGCGCAACCTGGACAGGGGTTGAAAAACTGTTTTTT	CASSATWTGVEKLFF
NA	NA	TRBJ1-5	TRBV6-6	TGTGCCAGCAGTTACTCGTGGGATCAGCCCCAGCATTTT	CASSYSWDQPQHF
NA	NA	TRBJ1-6	TRBV14	TGTGCCAGCAGCCCTCGGGGTTCACCCCTCCACTTT	CASSPRGSPLHF
once	NA	TRBJ2-2	TRBV11-2	TGTGCCAGCAGCTTTAACACCGGGGAGCTGTTTTTT	CASSFNTGELFF
NA	NA	TRBJ2-1	TRBV5-1	TGCGCCAGCAGCCCCAGGCCCCAAAATTACAATGAGCAGTTCTTC	CASSPRPQNYNEQFF
NA	TRBD1	TRBJ1-6	TRBV30	TGTGCCTGGAGTGCCTGGACAGGGAGTAATTCACCCCTCCACTTT	CAWSAWTGSNSPLHF
NA	NA	TRBJ1-2	TRBV6-1	TGTGCCAGCAGTGACAAAGGGAGGGTTAGAGGCTACACCTTC	CASSDKGRVRGYTF